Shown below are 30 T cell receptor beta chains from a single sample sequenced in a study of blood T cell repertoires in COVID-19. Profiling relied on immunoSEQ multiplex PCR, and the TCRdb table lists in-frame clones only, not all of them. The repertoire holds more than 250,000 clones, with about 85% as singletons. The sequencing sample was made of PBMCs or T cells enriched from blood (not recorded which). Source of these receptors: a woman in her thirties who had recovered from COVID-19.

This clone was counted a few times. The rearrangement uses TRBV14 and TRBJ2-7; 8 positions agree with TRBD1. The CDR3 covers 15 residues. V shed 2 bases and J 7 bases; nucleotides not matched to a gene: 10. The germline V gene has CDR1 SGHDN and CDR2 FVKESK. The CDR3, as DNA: TGTGCCAGCAGCCAAATCGGACAGGGCTCGGGGGAGCAGTACTTC. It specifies CASSQIGQGSGEQYF.

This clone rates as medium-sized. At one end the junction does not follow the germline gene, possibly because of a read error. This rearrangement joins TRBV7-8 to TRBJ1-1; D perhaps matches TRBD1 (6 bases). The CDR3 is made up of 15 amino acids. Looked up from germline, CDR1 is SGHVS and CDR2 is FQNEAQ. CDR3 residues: CASSLWQGLKTEAFF. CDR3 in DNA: TGTGCCAGCAGCCTGTGGCAGGGGTTGAAAACTGAAGCTTTCTTT.

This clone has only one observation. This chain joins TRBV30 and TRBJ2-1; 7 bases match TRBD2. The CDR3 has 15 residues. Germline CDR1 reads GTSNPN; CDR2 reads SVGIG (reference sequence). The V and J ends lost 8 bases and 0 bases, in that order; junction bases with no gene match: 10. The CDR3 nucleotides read TGTGCCCTAGAGATAGCGGGTAGCTCCTACAATGAGCAGTTCTTC. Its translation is CALEIAGSSYNEQFF.

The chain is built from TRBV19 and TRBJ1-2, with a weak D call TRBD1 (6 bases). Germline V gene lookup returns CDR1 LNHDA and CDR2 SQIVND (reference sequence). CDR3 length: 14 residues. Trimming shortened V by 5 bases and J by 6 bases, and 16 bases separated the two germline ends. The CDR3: CASSPRGGADGYTF. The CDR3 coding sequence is TGTGCCAGTAGTCCCCGGGGGGGCGCGGATGGCTACACCTTC.

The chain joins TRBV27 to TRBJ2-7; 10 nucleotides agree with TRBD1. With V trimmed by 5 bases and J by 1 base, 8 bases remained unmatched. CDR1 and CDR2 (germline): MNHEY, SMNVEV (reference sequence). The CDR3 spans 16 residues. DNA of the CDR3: TGTGCCAGCAGTAAATGGGGACAGGGGTTATCCTACGAGCAGTACTTC. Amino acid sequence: CASSKWGQGLSYEQYF.

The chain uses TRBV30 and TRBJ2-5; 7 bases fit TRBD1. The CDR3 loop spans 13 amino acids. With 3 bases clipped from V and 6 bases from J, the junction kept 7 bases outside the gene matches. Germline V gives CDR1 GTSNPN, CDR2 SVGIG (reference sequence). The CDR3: CAWRLDREQTQYF. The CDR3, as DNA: TGTGCCTGGAGACTAGACAGGGAACAGACCCAGTACTTC.

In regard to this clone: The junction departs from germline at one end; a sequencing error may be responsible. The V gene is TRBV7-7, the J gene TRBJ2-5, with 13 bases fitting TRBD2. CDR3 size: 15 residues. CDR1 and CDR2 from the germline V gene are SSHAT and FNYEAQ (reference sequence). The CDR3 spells CASSSGLAGYETQYF. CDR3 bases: TGTGCTAGCAGCTCGGGACTAGCGGGGTATGAGACCCAGTACTTC. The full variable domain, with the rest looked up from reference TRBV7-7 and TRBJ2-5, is GAGVSQSPRYKVTKRGQDVTLRCDPISSHATLYWYQQALGQGPEFLTYFNYEAQPDKSGLPSDRFSAERPEGSISTLTIQRTEQRDSAMYRCASSSGLAGYETQYFGPGTRLLVL.

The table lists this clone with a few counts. CDR3 protein: CAISLLQGGTEAFF. For the CDR3, the DNA is TGTGCCATCAGTCTTCTGCAGGGCGGAACTGAAGCTTTCTTT. This chain links TRBV10-3 with TRBJ1-1, with D perhaps TRBD1 (5 bases). The CDR3 contains 14 residues. CDR1 and CDR2 from the germline V gene are ENHRY and SYGVKD. The V and J ends lost 5 bases and 5 bases respectively, with 15 bases between them.

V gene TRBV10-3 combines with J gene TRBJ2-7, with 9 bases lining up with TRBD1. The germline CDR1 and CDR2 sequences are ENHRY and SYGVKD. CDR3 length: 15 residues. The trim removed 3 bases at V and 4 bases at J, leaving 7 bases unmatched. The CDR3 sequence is CAISEPMTGGYEQYF. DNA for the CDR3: TGTGCCATCAGTGAACCCATGACAGGGGGGTACGAGCAGTACTTC.

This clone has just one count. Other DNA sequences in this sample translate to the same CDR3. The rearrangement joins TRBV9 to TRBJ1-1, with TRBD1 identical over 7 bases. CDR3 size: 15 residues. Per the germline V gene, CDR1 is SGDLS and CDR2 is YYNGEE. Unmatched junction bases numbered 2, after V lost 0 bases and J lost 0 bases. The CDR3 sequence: CASSVGDRLNTEAFF. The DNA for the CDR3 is TGTGCCAGCAGCGTAGGGGACAGATTGAACACTGAAGCTTTCTTT.

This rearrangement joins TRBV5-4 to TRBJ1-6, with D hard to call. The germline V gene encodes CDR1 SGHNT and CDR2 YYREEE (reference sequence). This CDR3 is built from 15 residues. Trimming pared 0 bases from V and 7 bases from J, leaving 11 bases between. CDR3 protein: CASSLETRRNSPLHF. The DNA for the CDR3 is TGTGCCAGCAGCTTGGAGACACGGAGGAATTCACCCCTCCACTTT.

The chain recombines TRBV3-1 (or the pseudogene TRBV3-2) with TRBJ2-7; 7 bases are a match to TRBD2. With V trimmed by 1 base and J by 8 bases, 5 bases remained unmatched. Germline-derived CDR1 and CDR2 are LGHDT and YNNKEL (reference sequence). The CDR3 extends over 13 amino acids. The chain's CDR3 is CASSQGTSGKQYF. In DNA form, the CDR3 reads TGTGCCAGCAGCCAAGGGACCAGCGGGAAGCAGTACTTC.

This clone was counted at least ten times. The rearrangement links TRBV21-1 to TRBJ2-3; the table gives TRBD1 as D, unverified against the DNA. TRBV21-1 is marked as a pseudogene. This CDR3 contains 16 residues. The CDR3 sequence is CASSKGSRRNTDTQYF. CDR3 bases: TGTGCCAGCAGCAAAGGATCCAGGCGAAACACAGATACGCAGTATTTT.

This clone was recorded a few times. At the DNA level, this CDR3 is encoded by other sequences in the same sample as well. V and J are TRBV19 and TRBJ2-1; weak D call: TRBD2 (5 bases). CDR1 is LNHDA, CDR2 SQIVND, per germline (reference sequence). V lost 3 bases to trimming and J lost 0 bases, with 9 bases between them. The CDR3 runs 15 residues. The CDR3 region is CASSMGGSSYNEQFF. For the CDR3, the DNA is TGTGCCAGTAGTATGGGTGGGAGCTCCTACAATGAGCAGTTCTTC. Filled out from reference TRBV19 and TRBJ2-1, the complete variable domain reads DGGITQSPKYLFRKEGQNVTLSCEQNLNHDAMYWYRQDPGQGLRLIYYSQIVNDFQKGDIAEGYSVSREKKESFPLTVTSAQKNPTAFYLCASSMGGSSYNEQFFGPGTRLTVL.

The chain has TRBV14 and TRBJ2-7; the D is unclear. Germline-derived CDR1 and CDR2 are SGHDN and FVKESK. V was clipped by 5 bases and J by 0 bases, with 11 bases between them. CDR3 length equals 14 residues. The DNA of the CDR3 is TGTGCCAGCAGCTTTGGCGGTAGCTCCTACGAGCAGTACTTC. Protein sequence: CASSFGGSSYEQYF.

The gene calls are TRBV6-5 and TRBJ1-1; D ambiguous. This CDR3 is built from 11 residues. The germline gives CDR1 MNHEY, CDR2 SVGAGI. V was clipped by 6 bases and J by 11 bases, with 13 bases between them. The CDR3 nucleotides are TGTGCCAGCAGCGAGGGCCGGCGCGCTTTCTTT. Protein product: CASSEGRRAFF.

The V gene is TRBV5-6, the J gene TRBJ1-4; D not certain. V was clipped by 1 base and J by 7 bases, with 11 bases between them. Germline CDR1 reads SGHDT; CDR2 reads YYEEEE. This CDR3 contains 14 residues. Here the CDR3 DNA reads TGTGCCAGCAGCTTGTCCCTGAGCGGTGAAAAACTGTTTTTT. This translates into CASSLSLSGEKLFF.

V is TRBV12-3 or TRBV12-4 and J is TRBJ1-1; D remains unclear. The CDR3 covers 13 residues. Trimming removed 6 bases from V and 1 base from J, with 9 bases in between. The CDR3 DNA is TGTGCCAGCAGCCCTGGGCGGAACACTGAAGCTTTCTTT. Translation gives CASSPGRNTEAFF.

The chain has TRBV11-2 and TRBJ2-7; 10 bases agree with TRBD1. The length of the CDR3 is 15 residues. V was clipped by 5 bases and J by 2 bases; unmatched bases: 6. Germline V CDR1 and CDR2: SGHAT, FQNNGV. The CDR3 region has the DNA TGTGCCAGCAGCCCCCGGACAGGGGGGACCTACGAGCAGTACTTC. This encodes CASSPRTGGTYEQYF.

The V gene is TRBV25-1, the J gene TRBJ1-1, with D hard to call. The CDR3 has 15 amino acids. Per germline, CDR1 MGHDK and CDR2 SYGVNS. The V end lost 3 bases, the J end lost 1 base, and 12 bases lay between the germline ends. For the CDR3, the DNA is TGTGCCAGCAGTGACTTATCTACTTCGAACACTGAAGCTTTCTTT. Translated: CASSDLSTSNTEAFF.

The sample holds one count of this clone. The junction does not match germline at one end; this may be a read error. The CDR3 coding sequence is TGTGCCAGCAGCCCTCTGGGACAGGGCACAAATACGCAGTATTTT. Translation gives CASSPLGQGTNTQYF. The V call is TRBV11-2, the J call TRBJ2-3; 9 bases fit TRBD1. In germline, CDR1 is SGHAT, CDR2 FQNNGV. There are 15 residues in the CDR3.

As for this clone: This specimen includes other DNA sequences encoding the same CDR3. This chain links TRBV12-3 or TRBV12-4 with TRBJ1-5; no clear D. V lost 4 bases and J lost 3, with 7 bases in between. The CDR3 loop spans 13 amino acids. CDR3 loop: CASSSQINQPQHF. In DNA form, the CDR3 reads TGTGCCAGCAGTTCCCAGATCAATCAGCCCCAGCATTTT.

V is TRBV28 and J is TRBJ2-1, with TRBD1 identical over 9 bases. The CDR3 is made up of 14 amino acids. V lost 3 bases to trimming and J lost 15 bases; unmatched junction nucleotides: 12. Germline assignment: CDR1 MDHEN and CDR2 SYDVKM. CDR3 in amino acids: CASSLSGQGPLPFF. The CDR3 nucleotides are TGTGCCAGCAGTTTGTCGGGACAGGGACCCCTTCCGTTCTTC.

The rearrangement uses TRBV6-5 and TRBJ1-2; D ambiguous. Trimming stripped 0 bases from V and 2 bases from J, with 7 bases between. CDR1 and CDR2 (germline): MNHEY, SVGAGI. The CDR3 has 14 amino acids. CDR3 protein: CASSYSRQNYGYTF. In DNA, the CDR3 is TGTGCCAGCAGTTACTCGAGGCAGAACTATGGCTACACCTTC.

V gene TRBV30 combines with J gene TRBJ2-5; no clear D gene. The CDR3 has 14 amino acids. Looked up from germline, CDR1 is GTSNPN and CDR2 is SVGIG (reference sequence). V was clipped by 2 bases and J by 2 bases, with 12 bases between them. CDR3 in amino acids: CAWSHGQTQETQYF. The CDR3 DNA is TGTGCCTGGAGTCATGGGCAGACACAAGAGACCCAGTACTTC. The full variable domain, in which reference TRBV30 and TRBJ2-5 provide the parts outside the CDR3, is SQTIHQWPATLVQPVGSPLSLECTVEGTSNPNLYWYRQAAGRGLQLLFYSVGIGQISSEVPQNLSASRPQDRQFILSSKKLLLSDSGFYLCAWSHGQTQETQYFGPGTRLLVL.

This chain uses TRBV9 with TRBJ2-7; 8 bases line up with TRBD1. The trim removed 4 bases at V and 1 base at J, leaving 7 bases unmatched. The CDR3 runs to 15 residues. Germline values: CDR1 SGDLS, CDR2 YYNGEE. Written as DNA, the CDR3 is TGTGCCAGCAGCCCCAGGGACAGGCTTTCCTACGAGCAGTACTTC. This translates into CASSPRDRLSYEQYF.

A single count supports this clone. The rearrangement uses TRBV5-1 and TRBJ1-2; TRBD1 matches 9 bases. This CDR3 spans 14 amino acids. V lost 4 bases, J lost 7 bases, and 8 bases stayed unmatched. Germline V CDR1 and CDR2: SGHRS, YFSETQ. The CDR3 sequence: CASSPRQGVGGYTF. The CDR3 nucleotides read TGCGCCAGCAGCCCCCGACAGGGGGTAGGTGGCTACACCTTC.

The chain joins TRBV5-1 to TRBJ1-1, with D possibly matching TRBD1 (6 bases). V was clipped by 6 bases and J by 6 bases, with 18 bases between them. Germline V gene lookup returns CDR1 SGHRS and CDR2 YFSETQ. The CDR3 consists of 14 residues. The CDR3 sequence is CASTNMRGGPEAFF. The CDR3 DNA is TGCGCCAGCACCAACATGCGGGGGGGCCCTGAAGCTTTCTTT.

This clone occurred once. DNA of the CDR3: TGTGCCTGGACCCGAGGAGCACGGGGCAATCAGCCCCAGCATTTT. As protein: CAWTRGARGNQPQHF. This chain joins TRBV30 and TRBJ1-5; no reliable D call. The CDR3 totals 15 residues. V shed 4 bases and J shed 2 bases, with 15 bases lying between them. From germline, CDR1 is GTSNPN and CDR2 SVGIG (reference sequence).

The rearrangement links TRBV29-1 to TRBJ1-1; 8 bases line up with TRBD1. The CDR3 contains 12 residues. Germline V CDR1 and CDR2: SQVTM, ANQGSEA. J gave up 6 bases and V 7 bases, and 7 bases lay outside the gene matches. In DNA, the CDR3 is TGCAGCGGTCGTAGGACAGGGCCTGAAGCTTTCTTT. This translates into CSGRRTGPEAFF.